One and the same sample provided the 5 T cell receptor beta chains below, sequenced in a study of blood T cell repertoires in COVID-19. This table comes from immunoSEQ multiplex PCR, and its TCRdb copy is limited to in-frame clones, with some not included. The table shows about 60,000 clones, with just under 90% occurring only once. Material for sequencing was peripheral blood. The receptors derive from a human donor with active COVID-19. The donor label of this sample is uncertain.

This chain joins TRBV9 and TRBJ2-3; TRBD2 aligns across 10 bases. Germline loops: CDR1 SGDLS, CDR2 YYNGEE. This CDR3 region has 17 residues. With V trimmed by 0 bases and J by 0 bases, 4 bases remained unmatched. The CDR3 sequence: CASSVGTSGSSTDTQYF. The CDR3 DNA reads as TGTGCCAGCAGCGTAGGGACTAGCGGTTCTAGCACAGATACGCAGTATTTT.

This chain joins TRBV18 and TRBJ1-2; TRBD1 matches at 8 bases. Per germline, CDR1 KGHSH and CDR2 LQKENI. The CDR3 length is 14 residues. V dropped 3 bases and J dropped 8; count of bases not matched to a gene: 8. As DNA, the CDR3 is TGTGCCAGCTCACCGGACAGGGTATTTTGGGGCTACACCTTC. Residues: CASSPDRVFWGYTF. The full variable domain, in which reference TRBV18 and TRBJ1-2 provide the parts outside the CDR3, is NAGVMQNPRHLVRRRGQEARLRCSPMKGHSHVYWYRQLPEEGLKFMVYLQKENIIDESGMPKERFSAEFPKEGPSILRIQQVVRGDSAAYFCASSPDRVFWGYTFGSGTRLTVV.

The rearrangement links TRBV3-1 (or the pseudogene TRBV3-2) to TRBJ2-7, with 8 bases matching TRBD1. The ends lost 4 bases at V and 6 bases at J; junction bases unmatched: 8. This CDR3 spans 14 amino acids. Germline V gene sequence: CDR1 LGHDT, CDR2 YNNKEL (reference sequence). Written as DNA, the CDR3 is TGTGCCAGCAGCCGAACAGGGGGTCATTCCGAGCAGTACTTC. Its protein is CASSRTGGHSEQYF.

The chain employs TRBV6-5 and TRBJ2-5; TRBD2 agrees at 10 bases. The V gene end was trimmed by 6 bases and the J gene end by 5 bases; junction bases not matched to a gene: 6. CDR3 length: 14 amino acids. Germline V gives CDR1 MNHEY, CDR2 SVGAGI. This CDR3 is CASSSGGAGETQYF. CDR3 sequence (DNA): TGTGCCAGCAGCAGCGGGGGGGCAGGGGAGACCCAGTACTTC.

J is TRBJ2-7 and V is TRBV5-8, with 10 bases lining up with TRBD2. Germline V gene sequence: CDR1 SGHTS, CDR2 YDEGEE. This CDR3 has 18 residues. The V gene end was trimmed by 3 bases and the J gene end by 0 bases; junction bases not matched to a gene: 12. This CDR3 is CASSWGLSGGLISYEQYF. CDR3 DNA: TGTGCCAGCAGCTGGGGACTTAGCGGGGGGTTAATCTCCTACGAGCAGTACTTC.